This note documents a single T cell receptor (beta chain) sequence. Its antigen remains unidentified. The data belong to a study of radiation and T cells in renal cell carcinoma. The overall study: Nephrectomy followed 15 Gy stereotactic body radiation by 4 weeks.

Study findings and constraints: Without pretreatment biopsies, baseline tumor clonotype presence was undetermined.

Time point here: blood 2 weeks post-SBRT. The treatment here: 15 Gy SBRT to primary tumor, nephrectomy 4 weeks later. Radiation-treated patients gave blood at baseline, week 2 and week 4. Generated by immunoSEQ multiplex PCR, the TCRdb table keeps only in-frame clones and is missing some. The repertoire consists of roughly 150,000 clones, with roughly 87% occurring once and the leading ten covering 10% to 15%. This sequence was found in a woman between 45 and 60 years old with renal cell carcinoma. The material was blood, obtained from a patient whose treatment included radiotherapy and nephrectomy.

The CDR3 DNA follows: TGTGCCAGCAGCCCCGGCGCTAGCTCCTACAATGAGCAGTTCTTC. It specifies CASSPGASSYNEQFF. V is TRBV9 and J is TRBJ2-1, with D unclear. Between the trimmed V and J ends, which lost 4 bases and 0 bases, there was a span of 11 bases. CDR3 length: 15 amino acids. Germline V gene lookup returns CDR1 SGDLS and CDR2 YYNGEE.